Listed below are T cell receptor beta chains from one sample, sequenced in a study of cytomegalovirus exposure and HLA in healthy donors. The protocol was immunoSEQ multiplex PCR, while the TCRdb copy is restricted to in-frame clones and leaves out a portion. The repertoire holds some 150,000 clones, with 76% as singletons. Sequences were obtained from PBMCs. All receptors come from a female donor in good health and CMV-seronegative. Each CDR3 is given without its conserved first and last residue. Not all rows give a size; the values are once, few, many and, for expanded clones, a class.

>once|12|TRBV28|TRBJ2-3
ASRSPPSTDTQY
>once|11|TRBV7-2|TRBJ1-5
ASSRDYNQPQH
>NA|13|TRBV29-1|TRBJ2-7
SVEGGTGSSYEQY
>NA|12|TRBV5-1|TRBJ1-2
ASSPGQGAGGYT
>NA|13|TRBV9|NA
ASSKQGATVDEQY
>few|11|TRBV2|TRBJ2-1
ATSGLAGNEQF
>once|12|TRBV7-6|TRBJ1-4
ASSEEATNEKLF
>NA|14|TRBV27|TRBJ1-4
ASSLAGEATNEKLF
>NA|13|TRBV9|TRBJ2-3
ASSVGQGQTDTQY
>NA|15|TRBV5-8|TRBJ1-2
ASTQTRVSGDWDGYT
>NA|13|TRBV5-5|TRBJ1-1
ASALLGAANTEAF
>NA|13|TRBV27|TRBJ1-4
ASSPLWPGAEKLF
>NA|14|TRBV9|TRBJ2-7
ASSVAWGGSSYEQY
>NA|13|TRBV27|TRBJ1-4
ASSPAWGRNEKLF
>NA|13|TRBV7-9|TRBJ2-1
ASRGWRERDNEQF
>NA|14|TRBV4-1|TRBJ1-5
ASSQEVAGSNQPQH
>NA|12|TRBV10-3|TRBJ2-3
AITRQESTDTQY
>NA|12|TRBV28|TRBJ1-1
ASTNPSGGTEAF
>NA|11|TRBV4-3|TRBJ2-5
ASSQVFSETQY
>NA|14|TRBV6-5|TRBJ2-5
ASSYDPGLAGSTQY
>few|13|TRBV7-2|TRBJ2-3
ASSLVTESTDTQY
>NA|13|TRBV5-4|TRBJ1-1
ASSEPTGQRSKAF
>NA|13|TRBV7-6|TRBJ2-5
ASSSMDRDQETQY
>NA|14|TRBV7-2|TRBJ1-1
ASSPQTGRSNTEAF
>once|11|TRBV7-3|TRBJ1-1
ASSSGGNTEAF
>NA|16|TRBV15|TRBJ1-6
ATSNNRGRGIPNSPLH
>once|11|TRBV6-5|TRBJ2-7
ASRGGGFYEQY
>few|15|TRBV28|TRBJ2-7
ASSLYRGPVLTYEQY
>NA|13|TRBV29-1|TRBJ2-1
SVPAGTGDVNEQF
>NA|11|TRBV30|TRBJ1-5
AWSLGGDQPQH
>NA|13|TRBV5-4|TRBJ2-5
ASSLGLAGQETQY
>few|13|TRBV15|TRBJ2-2
ATSETGTNTGELF
>few|11|TRBV27|TRBJ2-6
ASGTSGANVLT
>NA|11|TRBV4-3|TRBJ2-7
ASSPGLSYEQY
>NA|13|TRBV27|TRBJ2-5
ASSFAGTQQETQY
>NA|13|TRBV2|TRBJ2-3
ASSPGTRGGDTQY
>NA|13|TRBV9|TRBJ2-7
ASSVGGTGIYEQY
>NA|17|TRBV5-3|TRBJ2-1
ARSPSPTSGLSEYNEQF
>NA|14|TRBV27|TRBJ1-5
ASSRRAGEGNQPQH
>NA|11|TRBV5-4|TRBJ1-1
ASSLRDKAGAF
>NA|13|TRBV7-2|TRBJ2-3
ASSLVVASRRGEY
>NA|14|TRBV6-1|TRBJ1-5
ASSEATGMITQPQH
>once|11|TRBV5-4|TRBJ2-1
ASSLAGARSSF
>NA|11|TRBV7-9|TRBJ1-2
ASSPDTNYGYT
>few|13|TRBV18|TRBJ1-3
ASSPTTGSGNTIY
>NA|15|TRBV7-9|TRBJ1-5
ASSLQGPQDRGRPQH
>NA|13|TRBV7-9|TRBJ1-3
ASSLSRVSGNTIY
>NA|13|TRBV7-2|TRBJ1-2
ASSLEGLQGRRYT
>NA|11|TRBV11-2|TRBJ1-2
ASSLSGGNGYT
>NA|16|TRBV18|TRBJ2-2
ASSPLTSGGLNTGELF
>few|11|TRBV7-7|TRBJ2-2
ASSQEFAGELF
>NA|12|TRBV7-9|TRBJ2-7
AGGGGGSVYEQY